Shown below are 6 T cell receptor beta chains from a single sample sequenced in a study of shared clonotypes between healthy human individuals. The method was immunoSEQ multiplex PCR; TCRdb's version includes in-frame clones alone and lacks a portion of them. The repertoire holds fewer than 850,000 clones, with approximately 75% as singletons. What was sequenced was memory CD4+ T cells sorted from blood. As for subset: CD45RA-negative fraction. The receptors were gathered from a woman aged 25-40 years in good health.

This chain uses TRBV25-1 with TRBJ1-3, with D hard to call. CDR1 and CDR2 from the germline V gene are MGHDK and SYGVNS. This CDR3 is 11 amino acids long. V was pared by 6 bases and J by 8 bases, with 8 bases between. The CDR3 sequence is CASRTFDTIYF. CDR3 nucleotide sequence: TGTGCCAGCAGGACTTTCGACACCATATATTTT.

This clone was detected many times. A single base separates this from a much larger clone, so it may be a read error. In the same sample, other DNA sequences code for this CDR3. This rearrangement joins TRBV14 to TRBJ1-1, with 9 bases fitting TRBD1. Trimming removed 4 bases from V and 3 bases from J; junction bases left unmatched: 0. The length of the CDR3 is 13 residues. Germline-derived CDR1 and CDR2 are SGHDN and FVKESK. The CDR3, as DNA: TGTGCCAGCAGCCGACAGGGGGACACTGAAGCTTTCTTT. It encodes CASSRQGDTEAFF.

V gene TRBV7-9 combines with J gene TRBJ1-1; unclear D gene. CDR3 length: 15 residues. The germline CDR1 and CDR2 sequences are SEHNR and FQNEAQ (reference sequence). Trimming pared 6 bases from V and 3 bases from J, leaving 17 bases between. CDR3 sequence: CASRQIMGWDTEAFF. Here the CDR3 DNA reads TGTGCCAGCAGGCAAATTATGGGGTGGGACACTGAAGCTTTCTTT.

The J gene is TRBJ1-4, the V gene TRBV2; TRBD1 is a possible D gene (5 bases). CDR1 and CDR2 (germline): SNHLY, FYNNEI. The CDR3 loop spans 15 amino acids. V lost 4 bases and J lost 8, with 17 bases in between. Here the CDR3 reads CASSVAGSLREKLFF. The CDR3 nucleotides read TGTGCCAGCAGTGTTGCAGGGTCCCTAAGAGAAAAACTGTTTTTT.

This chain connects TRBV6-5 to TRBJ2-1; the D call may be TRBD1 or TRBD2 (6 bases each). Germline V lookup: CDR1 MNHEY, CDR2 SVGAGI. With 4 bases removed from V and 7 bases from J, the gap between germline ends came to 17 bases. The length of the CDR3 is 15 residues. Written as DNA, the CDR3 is TGTGCCAGCAGTTGGGGGGCTAGCCTTTTGAATGAGCAGTTCTTC. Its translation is CASSWGASLLNEQFF.

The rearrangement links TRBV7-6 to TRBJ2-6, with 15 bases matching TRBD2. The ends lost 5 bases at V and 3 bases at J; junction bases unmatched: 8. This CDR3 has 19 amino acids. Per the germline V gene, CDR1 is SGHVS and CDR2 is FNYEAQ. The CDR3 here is CASSSWTSGRAGGANVLTF. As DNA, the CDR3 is TGTGCCAGCAGCAGCTGGACTAGCGGGAGGGCCGGTGGGGCCAACGTCCTGACTTTC.